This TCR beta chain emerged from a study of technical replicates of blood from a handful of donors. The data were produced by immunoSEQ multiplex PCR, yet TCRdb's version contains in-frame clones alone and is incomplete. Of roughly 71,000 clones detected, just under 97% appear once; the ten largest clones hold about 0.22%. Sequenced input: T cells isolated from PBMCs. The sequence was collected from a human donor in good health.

DNA of the CDR3: TGCGCCAGCAGCGTCTACAGGGGCAATCAGCCCCAGCATTTT. Its protein is CASSVYRGNQPQHF. The chain joins TRBV4-1 to TRBJ1-5, with a weak D call TRBD1 (6 bases). CDR3 size: 14 residues. The germline V gene encodes CDR1 MGHRA and CDR2 YSYEKL. V was pared by 5 bases and J by 2 bases, with 10 bases between.